One and the same sample provided the 5 T cell receptor beta chains below, sequenced in a study of OX40 agonist ivuxolimab in advanced cancers. Sequencing used immunoSEQ multiplex PCR; TCRdb keeps in-frame clones, though not all of them. Among roughly 53,000 clones listed, 85% to 90% were seen once. Sequencing used CD4+ or CD8+ T cells sorted from blood, obtained in a trial of the OX40 agonist ivuxolimab. These receptors were collected from an adult with an advanced solid tumor such as melanoma, head and neck, liver or kidney cancer.

The chain employs TRBV18 and TRBJ2-1; 9 bases are shared with TRBD1. The CDR3 length is 16 residues. V lost 4 bases to trimming and J lost 1 base; unmatched junction nucleotides: 5. CDR1 is KGHSH, CDR2 LQKENI, per germline. CDR3 DNA sequence: TGTGCCAGCTCACAGGGGACAGGGCCGTCCTACAATGAGCAGTTCTTC. Residues: CASSQGTGPSYNEQFF.

The genes are TRBV5-1 and TRBJ2-7; D is perhaps TRBD1 or TRBD2 (5 bases each). The CDR3 extends over 17 amino acids. Germline CDR1 SGHRS, CDR2 YFSETQ. Trimming took 4 bases from V and 1 from J, leaving 21 bases between them. The DNA of the CDR3 is TGCGCCAGCAGCGTGGGCCCTCGAGAGGGGAATTCCTACGAGCAGTACTTC. It encodes CASSVGPREGNSYEQYF.

The chain links TRBV19 to TRBJ2-3; D is perhaps TRBD2 (6 bases). This CDR3 spans 15 amino acids. Deletions cut 4 bases from V and 5 bases from J, with 16 bases between. Looked up from germline, CDR1 is LNHDA and CDR2 is SQIVND (reference sequence). This chain's CDR3 is CASSNSGVLGDTQYF. CDR3 nucleotide sequence: TGTGCCAGTAGTAATAGCGGAGTACTTGGAGATACGCAGTATTTT.

The chain combines TRBV5-1 with TRBJ2-7; perhaps TRBD2 as D (5 bases). CDR1 SGHRS and CDR2 YFSETQ come from the germline V gene. This CDR3 comprises 14 residues. V was trimmed by 4 bases and J by 4 bases, leaving 15 bases between them. CDR3: CASSGWAGSYEQYF. DNA of the CDR3: TGCGCCAGCAGCGGGTGGGCGGGTTCTTACGAGCAGTACTTC.

The genes are TRBV5-1 and TRBJ1-2; no firm D call. Germline V gene data show CDR1 as SGHRS and CDR2 as YFSETQ. The CDR3 loop spans 13 amino acids. V dropped 1 base and J dropped 1 base, with 5 bases sitting between them. CDR3 loop: CASSLQLNYGYTF. In nucleotides, the CDR3 is TGCGCCAGCAGCTTGCAACTTAACTATGGCTACACCTTC.